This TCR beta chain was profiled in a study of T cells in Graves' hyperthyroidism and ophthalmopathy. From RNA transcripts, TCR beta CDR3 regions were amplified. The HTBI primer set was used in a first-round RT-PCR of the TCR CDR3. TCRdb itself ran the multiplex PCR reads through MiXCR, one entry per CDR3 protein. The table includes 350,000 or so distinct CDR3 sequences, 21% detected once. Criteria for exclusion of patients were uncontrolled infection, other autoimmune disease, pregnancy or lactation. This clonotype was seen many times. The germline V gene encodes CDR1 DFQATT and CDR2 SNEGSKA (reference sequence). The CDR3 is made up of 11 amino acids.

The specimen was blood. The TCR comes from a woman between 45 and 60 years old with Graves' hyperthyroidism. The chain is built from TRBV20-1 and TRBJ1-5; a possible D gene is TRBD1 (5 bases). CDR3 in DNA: TGCATTGTGGGGCGGGAACAGCCCCAGCATTTT. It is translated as CIVGREQPQHF.